Reported below is one TCR beta chain. No antigen is known for it. This sample stems from a study of Ad26.COV2.S vaccination and SARS-CoV-2 variants. Study summary: Of the COV1001 trial arms, the Ad26.COV2.S arm included the donor. Administration of Ad26.COV2.S was intramuscular, either once or twice 56 days apart.

Study-level points and caveats: Researchers reported similar non-spike TCR breadth in vaccine and placebo recipients. Vaccinees displayed broader spike-specific TCR repertoires than placebo recipients.

CDR1 is SGHNT and CDR2 is YYREEE in the germline V gene (reference sequence). Losses at the gene ends were 5 bases for V and 0 bases for J; bases not matched to a gene: 9. This CDR3 comprises 16 residues. Indicated treatment: about 20 received Ad26.COV2.S at low or high dose, single or two shots; about five received placebo; per-sample allocation not given. Material that was analyzed had been drawn on day 63 after the first vaccine or placebo injection. Sequencing was performed with immunoSEQ multiplex PCR; in TCRdb, only in-frame clones are kept and a portion is missing. The data hold roughly 700,000 clones, with roughly nine tenths observed a single time.

The sequence derives from a person between 18 and 65 years old who received the Ad26.COV2.S COVID-19 vaccine or a placebo. The chain joins TRBV5-4 to TRBJ1-2; 8 positions match TRBD1. Here the sequenced sample was peripheral blood, taken in a trial of Ad26.COV2.S vaccine versus placebo. CDR3: CASRSERTGPNYGYTF. The CDR3 bases are TGTGCCAGCAGATCAGAGAGGACAGGGCCTAACTATGGCTACACCTTC.